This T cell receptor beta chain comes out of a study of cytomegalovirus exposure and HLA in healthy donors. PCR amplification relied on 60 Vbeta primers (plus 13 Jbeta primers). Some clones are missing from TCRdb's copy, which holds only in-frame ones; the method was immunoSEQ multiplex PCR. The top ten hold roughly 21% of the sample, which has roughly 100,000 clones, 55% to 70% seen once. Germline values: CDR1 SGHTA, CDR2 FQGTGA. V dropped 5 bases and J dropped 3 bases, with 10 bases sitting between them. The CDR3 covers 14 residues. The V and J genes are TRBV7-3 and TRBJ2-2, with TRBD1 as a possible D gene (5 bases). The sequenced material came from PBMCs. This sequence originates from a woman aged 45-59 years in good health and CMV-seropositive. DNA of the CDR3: TGTGCCAGCAGCCCAGACAGATACACCGGGGAGCTGTTTTTT. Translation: CASSPDRYTGELFF.